Each of the 4 T cell receptor beta chains below was sequenced from the same sample in a study of T cell responses to AZD1222 COVID-19 vaccine. TCRdb keeps only in-frame clones here, not all; method: immunoSEQ multiplex PCR. The table has around 100,000 clones, 80% to 90% seen once. The sequencing used peripheral blood, collected on day 0 of AZD1222 vaccination. The receptors stem from an adult in good health.

The rearrangement links TRBV18 to TRBJ2-7; 8 nucleotides agree with TRBD2. The germline CDR1 and CDR2 sequences are KGHSH and LQKENI. The CDR3 has 16 amino acids. V was pared by 2 bases and J by 3 bases, with 9 bases of the junction left unmatched. CDR3 region: CASSPSLAGGNYEQYF. The CDR3 DNA reads as TGTGCCAGCTCACCAAGTCTCGCGGGGGGTAACTACGAGCAGTACTTC.

This clone was seen a few times. The J gene is TRBJ1-2, the V gene TRBV28, with 7 bases lining up with TRBD1. With V trimmed by 3 bases and J by 8 bases, 9 bases remained unmatched. The CDR3 has 14 residues. Germline assignment: CDR1 MDHEN and CDR2 SYDVKM. The CDR3 here is CASSFLNRGWGYTF. For the CDR3, the DNA is TGTGCCAGCAGTTTTCTCAACAGGGGATGGGGCTACACCTTC.

This chain uses TRBV4-1 with TRBJ1-1; TRBD1 is a possible D gene (5 bases). Between the trimmed V and J ends, which lost 4 bases and 6 bases, there was a span of 12 bases. This CDR3 is built from 13 residues. CDR1 and CDR2 (germline): MGHRA, YSYEKL. CDR3 nucleotide sequence: TGCGCCAGCAGCCCCTTCAGGGACTCTGAAGCTTTCTTT. Its protein is CASSPFRDSEAFF.

This clone was observed once. The chain employs TRBV24-1 and TRBJ2-7; no firm D call. Germline V gene data show CDR1 as KGHDR and CDR2 as SFDVKD. This CDR3 comprises 13 residues. Trimming left V 4 bases short and J 0 bases short, with 6 bases between. The CDR3, as DNA: TGTGCCACCAGTGACTCGAGCTCCTACGAGCAGTACTTC. Translating gives CATSDSSSYEQYF.